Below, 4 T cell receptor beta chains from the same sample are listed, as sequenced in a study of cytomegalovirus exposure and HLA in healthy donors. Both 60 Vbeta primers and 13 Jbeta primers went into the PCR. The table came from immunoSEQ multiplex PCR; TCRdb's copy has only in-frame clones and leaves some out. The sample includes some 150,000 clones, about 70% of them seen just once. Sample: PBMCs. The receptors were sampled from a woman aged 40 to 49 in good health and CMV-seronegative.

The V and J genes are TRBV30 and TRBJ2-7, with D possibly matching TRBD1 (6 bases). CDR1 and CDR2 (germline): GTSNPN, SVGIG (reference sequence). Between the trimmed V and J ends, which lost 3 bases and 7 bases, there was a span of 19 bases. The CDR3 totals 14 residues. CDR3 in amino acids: CAWSRQVLRGEQYF. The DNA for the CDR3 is TGTGCCTGGAGCAGACAGGTGTTGAGGGGGGAGCAGTACTTC.

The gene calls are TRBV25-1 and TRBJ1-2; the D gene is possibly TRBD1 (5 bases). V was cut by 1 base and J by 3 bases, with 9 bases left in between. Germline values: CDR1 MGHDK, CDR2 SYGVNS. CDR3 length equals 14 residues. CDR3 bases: TGTGCCAGCAGTGAATCCGGAGGGGACTATGGCTACACCTTC. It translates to CASSESGGDYGYTF.

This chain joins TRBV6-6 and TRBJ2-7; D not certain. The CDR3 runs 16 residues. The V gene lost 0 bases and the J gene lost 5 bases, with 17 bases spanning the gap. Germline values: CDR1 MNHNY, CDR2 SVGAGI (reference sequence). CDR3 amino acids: CASSYSEALAVHEQYF. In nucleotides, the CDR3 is TGTGCCAGCAGTTACTCCGAAGCCCTTGCTGTCCACGAGCAGTACTTC.

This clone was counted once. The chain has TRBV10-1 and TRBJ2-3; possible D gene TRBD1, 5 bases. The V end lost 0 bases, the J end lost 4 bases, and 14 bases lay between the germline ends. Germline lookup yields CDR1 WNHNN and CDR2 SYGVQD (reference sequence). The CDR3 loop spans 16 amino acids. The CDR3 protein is CASSESSPQGSDTQYF. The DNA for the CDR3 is TGCGCCAGCAGTGAGTCCTCTCCCCAGGGTTCAGATACGCAGTATTTT.